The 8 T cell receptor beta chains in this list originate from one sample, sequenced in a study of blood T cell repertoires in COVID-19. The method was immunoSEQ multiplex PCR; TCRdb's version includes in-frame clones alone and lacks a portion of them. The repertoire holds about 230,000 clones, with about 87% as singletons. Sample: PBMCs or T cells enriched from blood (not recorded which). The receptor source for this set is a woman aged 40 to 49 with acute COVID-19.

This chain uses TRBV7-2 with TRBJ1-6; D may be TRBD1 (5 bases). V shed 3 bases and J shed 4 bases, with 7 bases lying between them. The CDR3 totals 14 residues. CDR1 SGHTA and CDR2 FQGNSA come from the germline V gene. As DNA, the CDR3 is TGTGCCAGCAGCTTGACAGTTTATAATTCACCCCTCCACTTT. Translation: CASSLTVYNSPLHF.

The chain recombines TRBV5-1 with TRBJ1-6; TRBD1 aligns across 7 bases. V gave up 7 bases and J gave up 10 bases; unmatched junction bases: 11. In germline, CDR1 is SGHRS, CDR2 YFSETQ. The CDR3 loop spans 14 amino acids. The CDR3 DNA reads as TGCGCCAGCCGGAACCCAGGGGGAGGATCACCCCTCCACTTT. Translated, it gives CASRNPGGGSPLHF.

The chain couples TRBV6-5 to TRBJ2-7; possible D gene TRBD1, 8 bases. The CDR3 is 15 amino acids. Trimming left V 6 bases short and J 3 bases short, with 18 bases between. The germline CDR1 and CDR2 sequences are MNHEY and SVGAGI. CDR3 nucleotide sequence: TGTGCCAGCAGCTTACAGGGGGGGATCGGCTACGAGCAGTACGTC. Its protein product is CASSLQGGIGYEQYV.

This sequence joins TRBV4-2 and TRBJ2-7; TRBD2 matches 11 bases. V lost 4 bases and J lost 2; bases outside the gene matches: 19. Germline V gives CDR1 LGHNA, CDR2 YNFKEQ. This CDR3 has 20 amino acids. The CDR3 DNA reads TGTGCCAGCAGCCGGGGCGGGTTCGCAACCTTACTAGCGGGAGCCTACGAGCAGTACTTC. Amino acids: CASSRGGFATLLAGAYEQYF.

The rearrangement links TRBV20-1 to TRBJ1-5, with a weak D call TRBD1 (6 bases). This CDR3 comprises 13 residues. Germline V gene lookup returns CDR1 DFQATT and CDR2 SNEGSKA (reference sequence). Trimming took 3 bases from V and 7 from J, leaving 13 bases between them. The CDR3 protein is CSASQGTEQPQHF. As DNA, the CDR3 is TGCAGTGCTAGTCAGGGGACGGAACAGCCCCAGCATTTT.

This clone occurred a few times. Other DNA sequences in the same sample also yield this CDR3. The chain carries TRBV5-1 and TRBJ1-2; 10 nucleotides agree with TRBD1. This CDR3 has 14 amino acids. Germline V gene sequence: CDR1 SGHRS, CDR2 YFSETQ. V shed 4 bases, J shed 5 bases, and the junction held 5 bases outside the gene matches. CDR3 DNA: TGCGCCAGCAGCCCTGGACAGGGGGGATATGGCTACACCTTC. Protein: CASSPGQGGYGYTF.

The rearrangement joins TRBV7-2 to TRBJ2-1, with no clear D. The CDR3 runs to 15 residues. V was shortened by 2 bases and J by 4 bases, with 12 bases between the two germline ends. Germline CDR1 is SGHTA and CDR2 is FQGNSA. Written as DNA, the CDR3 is TGTGCCAGCAGCTTATCTTTTGACTCGTACAATGAGCAGTTCTTC. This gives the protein CASSLSFDSYNEQFF.

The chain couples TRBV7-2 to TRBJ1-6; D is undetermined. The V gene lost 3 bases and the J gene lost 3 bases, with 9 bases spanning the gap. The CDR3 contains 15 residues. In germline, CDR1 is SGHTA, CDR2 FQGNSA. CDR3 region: CASSFGVYYNSPLHF. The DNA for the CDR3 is TGTGCCAGCAGCTTCGGGGTCTACTATAATTCACCCCTCCACTTT.